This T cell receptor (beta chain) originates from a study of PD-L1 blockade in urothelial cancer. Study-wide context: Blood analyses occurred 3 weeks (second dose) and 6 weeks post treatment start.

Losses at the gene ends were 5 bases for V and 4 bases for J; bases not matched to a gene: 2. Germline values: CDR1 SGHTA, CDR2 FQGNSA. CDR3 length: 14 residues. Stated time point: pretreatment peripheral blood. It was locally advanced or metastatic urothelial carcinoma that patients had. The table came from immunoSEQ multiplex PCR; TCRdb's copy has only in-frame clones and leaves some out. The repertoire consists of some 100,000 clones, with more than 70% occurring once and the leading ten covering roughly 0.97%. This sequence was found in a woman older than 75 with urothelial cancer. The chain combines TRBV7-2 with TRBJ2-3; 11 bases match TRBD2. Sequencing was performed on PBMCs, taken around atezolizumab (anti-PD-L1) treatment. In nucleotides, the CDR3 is TGTGCCAGCAGCCCGGGACTAGCGGCAGATACGCAGTATTTT. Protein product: CASSPGLAADTQYF.